This is a list of T cell receptor beta chains from one sample in a study of blood T cells in healthy people across ages. MiXCR, run by TCRdb on the 5' RACE reads, gives a single entry per CDR3 protein. The sample holds about 780,000 distinct CDR3 sequences, around 62% seen once. The sequenced sample was blood. These receptors all stem from a man aged 25-40 years in good health. CDR3s include the opening cysteine and the closing phenylalanine or tryptophan. Fields, in order: CDR3 length, V gene, clone size, D gene, J gene, CDR3 protein, CDR3 DNA. A D gene is named only where the DNA matches it firmly. Clone size is shown for a subset of rows, as once, few, many or a class of expanded clone.

len: 14
v_gene: TRBV3-1
abundance: NA
d_gene: TRBD1
j_gene: TRBJ1-2
CDR3aa: CASSYETGANGYTF
CDR3nt: TGTGCCAGCAGCTATGAAACAGGGGCGAATGGCTACACCTTC

len: 17
v_gene: TRBV20-1
abundance: NA
d_gene: TRBD2
j_gene: TRBJ2-5
CDR3aa: CSARDRLPSGGKETQYF
CDR3nt: TGCAGTGCTAGAGATCGATTGCCTAGCGGGGGAAAAGAGACCCAGTACTTC

len: 13
v_gene: TRBV7-2
abundance: few
d_gene: TRBD2
j_gene: TRBJ2-4
CDR3aa: CASTRGVQNIQYF
CDR3nt: TGTGCCAGCACCCGGGGGGTTCAAAACATTCAGTACTTC

len: 15
v_gene: TRBV10-3
abundance: once
d_gene: TRBD2
j_gene: TRBJ2-2
CDR3aa: CAISLGGSGTGELFF
CDR3nt: TGTGCCATCAGCCTGGGAGGGAGTGGCACCGGGGAGCTGTTTTTT

len: 13
v_gene: TRBV10-3
abundance: NA
d_gene: NA
j_gene: TRBJ2-3
CDR3aa: CATEEQIADTQYF
CDR3nt: TGTGCCACTGAGGAACAAATCGCAGATACGCAGTATTTT

len: 15
v_gene: TRBV7-9
abundance: once
d_gene: NA
j_gene: TRBJ2-7
CDR3aa: CASSPTGEAGYEQYF
CDR3nt: TGTGCCAGCAGCCCAACAGGGGAGGCGGGCTACGAGCAGTACTTC

len: 12
v_gene: TRBV2
abundance: NA
d_gene: NA
j_gene: TRBJ1-6
CDR3aa: CASNLEHSPLHF
CDR3nt: TGTGCCAGCAACTTGGAACACTCACCCCTCCACTTT

len: 16
v_gene: TRBV7-2
abundance: NA
d_gene: TRBD2
j_gene: TRBJ2-2
CDR3aa: CASSWAGTSVTGELFF
CDR3nt: TGTGCCAGCAGCTGGGCCGGGACTAGCGTTACCGGGGAGCTGTTTTTT

len: 13
v_gene: TRBV20-1
abundance: NA
d_gene: NA
j_gene: TRBJ1-2
CDR3aa: CSARGEARYGYTF
CDR3nt: TGCAGTGCTAGAGGGGAGGCACGGTATGGCTACACCTTC

len: 14
v_gene: TRBV7-2
abundance: NA
d_gene: NA
j_gene: TRBJ2-7
CDR3aa: CASSSATGTYEQYF
CDR3nt: TGTGCCAGCAGCTCTGCGACGGGGACCTACGAGCAGTACTTC

len: 14
v_gene: TRBV12-3/TRBV12-4
abundance: NA
d_gene: TRBD2
j_gene: TRBJ2-3
CDR3aa: CASALAGGRDTQYF
CDR3nt: TGTGCCAGCGCCTTAGCGGGGGGACGAGATACGCAATATTTT

len: 13
v_gene: TRBV10-3
abundance: NA
d_gene: NA
j_gene: TRBJ1-4
CDR3aa: CAISGQPNEKLFF
CDR3nt: TGTGCCATCAGTGGGCAGCCTAATGAAAAACTGTTTTTT

len: 13
v_gene: TRBV7-2
abundance: NA
d_gene: NA
j_gene: TRBJ2-1
CDR3aa: CASTLRLADEQFF
CDR3nt: TGTGCCAGCACCCTCCGTCTTGCGGACGAGCAGTTCTTC

len: 15
v_gene: TRBV9
abundance: once
d_gene: TRBD2
j_gene: TRBJ2-1
CDR3aa: CASSVVGGAYNEQFF
CDR3nt: TGTGCCAGCAGCGTAGTGGGGGGGGCCTACAATGAGCAGTTCTTC

len: 14
v_gene: TRBV15
abundance: once
d_gene: NA
j_gene: TRBJ1-2
CDR3aa: CATTPGPTNYGYTF
CDR3nt: TGTGCCACCACCCCGGGACCTACTAACTATGGCTACACCTTC

len: 16
v_gene: TRBV29-1
abundance: NA
d_gene: TRBD1
j_gene: TRBJ2-1
CDR3aa: CSVEEGRGPSYNEQFF
CDR3nt: TGCAGCGTTGAAGAGGGCAGGGGGCCCTCCTACAATGAGCAGTTCTTC

len: 11
v_gene: TRBV29-1
abundance: NA
d_gene: NA
j_gene: TRBJ1-2
CDR3aa: CSAASPTSYTF
CDR3nt: TGCAGCGCTGCCTCACCCACCTCTTACACCTTC

len: 15
v_gene: TRBV12-3/TRBV12-4
abundance: NA
d_gene: TRBD1
j_gene: TRBJ2-5
CDR3aa: CASTTAGTVQETQYF
CDR3nt: TGTGCCAGCACCACAGCCGGGACAGTCCAAGAGACCCAGTACTTC

len: 18
v_gene: TRBV20-1
abundance: few
d_gene: TRBD2
j_gene: TRBJ2-3
CDR3aa: CSASGPGLAGGPTDTQYF
CDR3nt: TGCAGTGCTAGTGGGCCGGGACTAGCGGGGGGCCCCACAGATACGCAGTATTTT

len: 16
v_gene: TRBV12-3/TRBV12-4
abundance: NA
d_gene: NA
j_gene: TRBJ2-5
CDR3aa: CASSHAGQPTQETQYF
CDR3nt: TGTGCCAGCAGTCACGCCGGACAGCCGACCCAAGAGACCCAGTACTTC

len: 13
v_gene: TRBV24-1
abundance: few
d_gene: NA
j_gene: TRBJ1-2
CDR3aa: CATSERDLNGYTF
CDR3nt: TGTGCCACCAGTGAGAGGGACCTCAATGGCTACACCTTC

len: 17
v_gene: TRBV5-1
abundance: NA
d_gene: NA
j_gene: TRBJ1-1
CDR3aa: CASSLAIDMRGGTEAFF
CDR3nt: TGCGCCAGCAGCTTGGCCATTGATATGAGGGGGGGAACTGAAGCTTTCTTT

len: 16
v_gene: TRBV5-1
abundance: few
d_gene: NA
j_gene: TRBJ2-1
CDR3aa: CASSLYQGFAYNEQFF
CDR3nt: TGCGCCAGCAGCTTGTACCAGGGGTTCGCCTACAATGAGCAGTTCTTC

len: 16
v_gene: TRBV5-1
abundance: few
d_gene: TRBD2
j_gene: TRBJ2-5
CDR3aa: CASSWGLAGAQETQYF
CDR3nt: TGCGCCAGCAGCTGGGGACTAGCGGGTGCCCAAGAGACCCAGTACTTC

len: 14
v_gene: TRBV29-1
abundance: few
d_gene: NA
j_gene: TRBJ1-6
CDR3aa: CSVRSSSYNSPLHF
CDR3nt: TGCAGCGTGCGATCGAGCTCCTATAATTCACCCCTCCACTTT

len: 13
v_gene: TRBV5-1
abundance: NA
d_gene: TRBD1
j_gene: TRBJ2-5
CDR3aa: CASSSSWTGTKYF
CDR3nt: TGCGCCAGCAGCTCCTCATGGACAGGTACGAAGTACTTC

len: 15
v_gene: TRBV10-3
abundance: few
d_gene: TRBD2
j_gene: TRBJ2-5
CDR3aa: CAISKTSGEEETQYF
CDR3nt: TGTGCCATCAGTAAGACTAGCGGGGAGGAGGAGACCCAGTACTTC

len: 14
v_gene: TRBV7-2
abundance: NA
d_gene: NA
j_gene: TRBJ2-5
CDR3aa: CASSLQGLEETQYF
CDR3nt: TGTGCCAGCAGCTTACAGGGGCTGGAAGAGACCCAGTACTTC

len: 16
v_gene: TRBV7-2
abundance: NA
d_gene: NA
j_gene: TRBJ2-7
CDR3aa: CACSLALSRGTDTQYF
CDR3nt: TGTGCCTGCAGCTTAGCGCTTTCACGGGGCACAGATACGCAGTACTTC

len: 17
v_gene: TRBV6-2/TRBV6-3
abundance: NA
d_gene: NA
j_gene: TRBJ2-6
CDR3aa: CASSPAQGSYGANVLTF
CDR3nt: TGTGCCAGCAGCCCGGCACAGGGCTCTTATGGGGCCAACGTCCTGACTTTC

len: 17
v_gene: TRBV2
abundance: NA
d_gene: TRBD2
j_gene: TRBJ2-6
CDR3aa: CASSELAGHSGANVLTF
CDR3nt: TGTGCCAGCAGTGAACTAGCGGGCCACTCTGGGGCCAACGTCCTGACTTTC

len: 14
v_gene: TRBV5-1
abundance: NA
d_gene: TRBD1
j_gene: TRBJ1-6
CDR3aa: CASSSDRLDSPLHF
CDR3nt: TGCGCCAGCAGCTCGGACAGGTTGGATTCACCCCTCCACTTT

len: 15
v_gene: TRBV7-2
abundance: NA
d_gene: NA
j_gene: TRBJ1-2
CDR3aa: CASSLGAGISSGYTF
CDR3nt: TGTGCCAGCAGCTTAGGGGCAGGGATCAGTAGTGGCTACACCTTC

len: 14
v_gene: TRBV6-2/TRBV6-3
abundance: once
d_gene: NA
j_gene: TRBJ2-5
CDR3aa: CASSYVSVQETQYF
CDR3nt: TGTGCCAGCAGTTACGTGTCAGTACAAGAGACCCAGTACTTC

len: 12
v_gene: TRBV4-3
abundance: few
d_gene: NA
j_gene: TRBJ2-7
CDR3aa: CASSQGSGEQYF
CDR3nt: TGCGCCAGCAGCCAAGGCAGTGGTGAGCAGTACTTC

len: 13
v_gene: TRBV20-1
abundance: NA
d_gene: TRBD1
j_gene: TRBJ1-4
CDR3aa: CSAGQGNNEKLFF
CDR3nt: TGCAGTGCTGGACAGGGCAATAATGAAAAACTGTTTTTT

len: 15
v_gene: TRBV6-6
abundance: NA
d_gene: TRBD2
j_gene: TRBJ2-4
CDR3aa: CASRIPGLAGVDQYF
CDR3nt: TGTGCCAGCAGGATCCCGGGACTAGCGGGGGTGGACCAGTACTTC

len: 13
v_gene: TRBV6-6
abundance: NA
d_gene: NA
j_gene: TRBJ2-3
CDR3aa: CASRPTGLDTQYF
CDR3nt: TGTGCCAGCAGGCCCACAGGGTTAGATACGCAGTATTTT

len: 14
v_gene: TRBV4-2
abundance: NA
d_gene: TRBD2
j_gene: TRBJ2-5
CDR3aa: CASSAGGPSETQYF
CDR3nt: TGTGCCAGCAGCGCGGGGGGGCCCTCAGAGACCCAGTACTTC

len: 14
v_gene: TRBV4-2
abundance: NA
d_gene: NA
j_gene: TRBJ2-1
CDR3aa: CASSQWTGQREQFF
CDR3nt: TGTGCCAGCAGCCAGTGGACGGGCCAACGAGAGCAGTTCTTC

len: 17
v_gene: TRBV7-9
abundance: once
d_gene: TRBD1
j_gene: TRBJ2-1
CDR3aa: CASSQNRGDSHRNEQFF
CDR3nt: TGTGCCAGCAGTCAAAACCGAGGGGACAGCCATAGGAATGAGCAGTTCTTC

len: 13
v_gene: TRBV3-1
abundance: few
d_gene: NA
j_gene: TRBJ1-2
CDR3aa: CASSQELAGRYTF
CDR3nt: TGTGCCAGCAGCCAAGAGCTGGCAGGACGCTACACCTTC

len: 15
v_gene: TRBV7-2
abundance: few
d_gene: NA
j_gene: TRBJ1-1
CDR3aa: CASSFRDRGYGEAFF
CDR3nt: TGTGCCAGCAGCTTCCGCGATCGGGGGTACGGTGAAGCTTTCTTT

len: 12
v_gene: TRBV3-1
abundance: NA
d_gene: NA
j_gene: TRBJ2-5
CDR3aa: CASLGFKETQYF
CDR3nt: TGTGCCAGCCTCGGCTTTAAGGAGACCCAGTACTTC

len: 17
v_gene: TRBV5-1
abundance: NA
d_gene: TRBD1
j_gene: TRBJ2-3
CDR3aa: CASSVIPGQGVSDTQYF
CDR3nt: TGCGCCAGCAGCGTCATTCCGGGACAGGGGGTGTCAGATACGCAGTATTTT

len: 14
v_gene: TRBV29-1
abundance: NA
d_gene: TRBD2
j_gene: TRBJ2-1
CDR3aa: CSVDSGKFYNEQFF
CDR3nt: TGCAGCGTTGATAGCGGGAAATTTTACAATGAGCAGTTCTTC

len: 17
v_gene: TRBV3-1
abundance: few
d_gene: TRBD2
j_gene: TRBJ2-5
CDR3aa: CASSQKHSGTSEETQYF
CDR3nt: TGTGCCAGCAGCCAAAAACATTCCGGGACTAGCGAAGAGACCCAGTACTTC

len: 16
v_gene: TRBV5-5
abundance: NA
d_gene: TRBD1
j_gene: TRBJ1-5
CDR3aa: CASSLRDRGSNQPQHF
CDR3nt: TGTGCCAGCAGCTTGAGGGACAGGGGGAGCAATCAGCCCCAGCATTTT

len: 16
v_gene: TRBV7-2
abundance: few
d_gene: NA
j_gene: TRBJ2-3
CDR3aa: CASSSPPGVFTDTQYF
CDR3nt: TGTGCCAGCAGCTCTCCACCTGGAGTTTTCACAGATACGCAGTATTTT

len: 17
v_gene: TRBV4-2
abundance: few
d_gene: TRBD2
j_gene: TRBJ2-1
CDR3aa: CASSQDPAGGFVGEQFF
CDR3nt: TGTGCCAGCAGCCAAGACCCTGCGGGGGGCTTTGTCGGTGAGCAGTTCTTC

len: 14
v_gene: TRBV6-4
abundance: NA
d_gene: TRBD2
j_gene: TRBJ2-3
CDR3aa: CASSERGDTDTQYF
CDR3nt: TGTGCCAGCAGTGAGCGGGGGGACACAGATACGCAGTATTTT

len: 12
v_gene: TRBV29-1
abundance: NA
d_gene: NA
j_gene: TRBJ2-4
CDR3aa: CSVEDVGNIQYF
CDR3nt: TGCAGCGTTGAAGACGTAGGAAACATTCAGTACTTC

len: 14
v_gene: TRBV2
abundance: NA
d_gene: NA
j_gene: TRBJ2-5
CDR3aa: CASTPKTGQETQYF
CDR3nt: TGTGCCAGCACCCCGAAGACAGGCCAAGAGACCCAGTACTTC